One T cell receptor beta chain is described in this entry. Some clones are missing from TCRdb's copy, which holds only in-frame ones; the method was immunoSEQ multiplex PCR. The table includes 170,000 or so clones, more than 90% detected once. This entry belongs to a study of blood T cell repertoires in COVID-19. About the study: Researchers got acute and convalescent COVID-19 samples from the United States, Italy and Spain. T cells, B-cell-depleted T cells, or PBMCs supplied cDNA or gDNA.

V was pared by 5 bases and J by 5 bases, with 10 bases between. The CDR3 runs 13 residues. Germline CDR1 SGHTA, CDR2 FQGNSA. The sequencing input was peripheral blood. The genes are TRBV7-2 and TRBJ1-5; perhaps TRBD1 as D (5 bases). This receptor was identified in a man over 45 with acute or convalescent COVID-19. The CDR3 region is CASSLDRDQPQHF. The CDR3 region has the DNA TGTGCCAGCAGCCTCGACAGAGATCAGCCCCAGCATTTT.